This entry features one T cell receptor (beta chain) sequence. Its target is unknown. The sample originates from a study of CXCR3-negative and CXCR3-positive naive CD8 T cells. Study details: Across all libraries, TRB reads numbered roughly 140 million, with about 1.5 +/- 0.3 million in each library. Study conclusions and caveats: Naive subsets expressed similar surface CD5; TRB CDR3 features served to infer TCR strength. Much lower diversity was found in memory CD8+ cells, while both naive subsets had comparably high diversity. With respect to TRBV-TRBJ usage, naive CXCR3-negative and CXCR3-positive cells were similar; memory differed.

TRB cDNA was prepared as libraries by UMI-labeled 5' RACE. Using the 5' RACE reads, TCRdb records one entry per CDR3 protein without DNA. This table holds more than 45,000 distinct CDR3 sequences. This CDR3 is built from 15 residues. Germline lookup yields CDR1 MNHEY and CDR2 SVGEGT. V and J are TRBV6-2 or TRBV6-3 and TRBJ2-1; TCRdb gives TRBD1 as the D gene, but with no DNA this cannot be confirmed. The sequence came from a human donor in good health. Some clones in this sample may be carry-over from other donors' samples. The source material was memory CD8+ T cells from blood. The CDR3 loop reads CASSSRIGGADEQFF.